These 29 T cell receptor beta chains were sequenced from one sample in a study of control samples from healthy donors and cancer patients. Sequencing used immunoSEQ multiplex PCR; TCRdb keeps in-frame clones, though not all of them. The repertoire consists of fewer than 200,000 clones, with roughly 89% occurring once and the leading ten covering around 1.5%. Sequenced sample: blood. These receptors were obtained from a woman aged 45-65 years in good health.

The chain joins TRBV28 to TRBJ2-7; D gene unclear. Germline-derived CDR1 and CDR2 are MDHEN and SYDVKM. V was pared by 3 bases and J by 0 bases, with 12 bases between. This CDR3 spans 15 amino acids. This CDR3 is CASSFSAASSYEQYF. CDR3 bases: TGTGCCAGCAGTTTTAGTGCCGCGAGCTCCTACGAGCAGTACTTC.

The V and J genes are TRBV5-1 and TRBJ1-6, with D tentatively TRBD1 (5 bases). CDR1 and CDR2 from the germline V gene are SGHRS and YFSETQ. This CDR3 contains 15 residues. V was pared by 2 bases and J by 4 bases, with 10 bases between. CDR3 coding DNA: TGCGCCAGCAGCTTCTCGACAGAATATAATTCACCCCTCCACTTT. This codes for CASSFSTEYNSPLHF.

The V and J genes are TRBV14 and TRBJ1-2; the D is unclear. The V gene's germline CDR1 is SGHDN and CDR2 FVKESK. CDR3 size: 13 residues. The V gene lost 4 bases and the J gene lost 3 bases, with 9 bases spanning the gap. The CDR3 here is CASSPSGYYGYTF. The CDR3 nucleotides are TGTGCCAGCAGCCCCTCTGGCTACTATGGCTACACCTTC.

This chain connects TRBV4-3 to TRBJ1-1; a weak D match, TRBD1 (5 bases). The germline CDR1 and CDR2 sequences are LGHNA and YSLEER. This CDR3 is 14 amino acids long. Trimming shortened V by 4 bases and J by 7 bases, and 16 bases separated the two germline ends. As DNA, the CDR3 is TGCGCCAGCAGCCGGGACGCTGAAGGGCGTGAAGCTTTCTTT. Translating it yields CASSRDAEGREAFF.

The CDR3, as DNA: TGTGCCAGCACGGTTATGGGGGGGAAGAACACTGAAGCTTTCTTT. It codes for CASTVMGGKNTEAFF. V gene TRBV27 combines with J gene TRBJ1-1, with D possibly matching TRBD1 (5 bases). In germline, CDR1 is MNHEY, CDR2 SMNVEV (reference sequence). There are 15 residues in the CDR3. Deletions cut 7 bases from V and 1 base from J, with 16 bases between.

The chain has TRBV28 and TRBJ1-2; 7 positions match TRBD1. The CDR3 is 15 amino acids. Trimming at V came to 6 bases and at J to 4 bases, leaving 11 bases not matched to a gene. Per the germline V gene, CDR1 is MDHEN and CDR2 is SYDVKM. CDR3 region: CASRMTGFRGYGYTF. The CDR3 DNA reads TGTGCCAGCAGGATGACAGGGTTCCGTGGCTATGGCTACACCTTC.

CDR3 bases: TGTGCCAGCAGCTTAGAGGTCCGGGGGAACACCGGGGAGCTGTTTTTT. It codes for CASSLEVRGNTGELFF. The chain combines TRBV7-6 with TRBJ2-2; D might be TRBD2 (5 bases). CDR1 is SGHVS and CDR2 is FNYEAQ in the germline V gene. The CDR3 contains 16 residues. V lost 1 base and J 1 base, leaving 10 bases between the germline ends.

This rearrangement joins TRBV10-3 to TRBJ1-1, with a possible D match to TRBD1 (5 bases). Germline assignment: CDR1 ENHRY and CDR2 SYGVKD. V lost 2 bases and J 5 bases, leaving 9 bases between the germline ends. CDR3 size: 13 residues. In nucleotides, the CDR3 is TGTGCCATCAGTGAGAATGGGGGGACTGAAGCTTTCTTT. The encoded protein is CAISENGGTEAFF.

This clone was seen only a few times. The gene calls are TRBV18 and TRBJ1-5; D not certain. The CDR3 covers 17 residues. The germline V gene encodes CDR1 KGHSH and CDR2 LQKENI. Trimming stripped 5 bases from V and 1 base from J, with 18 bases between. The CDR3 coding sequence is TGTGCCAGCTCAAGCCTTCTTCGGGTCGGGAGCAATCAGCCCCAGCATTTT. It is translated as CASSSLLRVGSNQPQHF.

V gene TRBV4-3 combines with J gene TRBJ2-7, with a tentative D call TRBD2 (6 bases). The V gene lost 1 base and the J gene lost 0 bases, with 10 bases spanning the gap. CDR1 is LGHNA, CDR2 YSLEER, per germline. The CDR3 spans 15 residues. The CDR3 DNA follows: TGCGCCAGCAGCCAAGGTTTCGGGAGCTCCTACGAGCAGTACTTC. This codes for CASSQGFGSSYEQYF.

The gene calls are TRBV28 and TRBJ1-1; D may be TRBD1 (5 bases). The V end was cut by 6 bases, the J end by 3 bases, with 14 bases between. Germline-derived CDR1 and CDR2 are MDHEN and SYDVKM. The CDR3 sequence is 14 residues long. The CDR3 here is CASSSGGMYTEAFF. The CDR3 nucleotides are TGTGCCAGCAGCTCCGGGGGGATGTACACTGAAGCTTTCTTT.

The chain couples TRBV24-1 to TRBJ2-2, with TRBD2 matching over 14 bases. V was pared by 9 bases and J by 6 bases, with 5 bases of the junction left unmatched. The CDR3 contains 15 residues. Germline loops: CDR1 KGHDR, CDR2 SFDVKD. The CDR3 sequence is CATSRLAGGAGELFF. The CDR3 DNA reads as TGTGCCACCTCGCGACTAGCGGGAGGGGCCGGGGAGCTGTTTTTT.

The chain's CDR3 is CASSLGQGVDGYTF. CDR3 nucleotide sequence: TGTGCCAGCAGCCTAGGACAGGGTGTGGATGGCTACACCTTC. The V and J genes are TRBV5-4 and TRBJ1-2, with 8 nucleotides matching TRBD1. Germline CDR1 reads SGHNT; CDR2 reads YYREEE (reference sequence). V lost 4 bases and J lost 6; bases outside the gene matches: 8. The CDR3 covers 14 residues.

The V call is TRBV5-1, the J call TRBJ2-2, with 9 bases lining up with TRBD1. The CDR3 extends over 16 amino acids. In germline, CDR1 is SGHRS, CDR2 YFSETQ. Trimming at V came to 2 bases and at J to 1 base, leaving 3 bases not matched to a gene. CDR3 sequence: CASSLTGQGNTGELFF. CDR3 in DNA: TGCGCCAGCAGCTTAACGGGACAGGGGAACACCGGGGAGCTGTTTTTT.

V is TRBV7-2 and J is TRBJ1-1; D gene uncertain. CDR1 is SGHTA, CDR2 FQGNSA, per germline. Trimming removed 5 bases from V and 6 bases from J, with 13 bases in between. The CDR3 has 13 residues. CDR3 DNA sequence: TGTGCCAGCAGCCCTCGTAGTGGCGCTGAAGCTTTCTTT. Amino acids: CASSPRSGAEAFF.

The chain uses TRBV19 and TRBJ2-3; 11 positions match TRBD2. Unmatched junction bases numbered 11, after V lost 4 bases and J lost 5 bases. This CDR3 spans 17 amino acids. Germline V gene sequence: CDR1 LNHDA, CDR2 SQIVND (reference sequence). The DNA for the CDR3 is TGTGCCAGTAGTACCTCACTAGCGGGAGTAATTATAGATACGCAGTATTTT. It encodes CASSTSLAGVIIDTQYF.

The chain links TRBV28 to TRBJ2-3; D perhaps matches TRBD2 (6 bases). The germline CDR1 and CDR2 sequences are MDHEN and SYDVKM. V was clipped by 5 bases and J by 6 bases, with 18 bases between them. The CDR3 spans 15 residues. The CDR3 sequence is CASSGRGTVSDTQYF. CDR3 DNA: TGTGCCAGCAGTGGTCGGGGGACGGTGTCGGATACGCAGTATTTT.

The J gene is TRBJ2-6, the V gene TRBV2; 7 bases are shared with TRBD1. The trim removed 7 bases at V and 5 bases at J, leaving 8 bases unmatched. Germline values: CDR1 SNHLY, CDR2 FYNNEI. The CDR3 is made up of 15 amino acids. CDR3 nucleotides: TGTGCCAGCAACACAGGGGACCTGCGGGCCAACGTCCTGACTTTC. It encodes CASNTGDLRANVLTF. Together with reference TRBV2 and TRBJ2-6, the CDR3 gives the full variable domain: EPEVTQTPSHQVTQMGQEVILRCVPISNHLYFYWYRQILGQKVEFLVSFYNNEISEKSEIFDDQFSVERPDGSNFTLKIRSTKLEDSAMYFCASNTGDLRANVLTFGAGSRLTVL.

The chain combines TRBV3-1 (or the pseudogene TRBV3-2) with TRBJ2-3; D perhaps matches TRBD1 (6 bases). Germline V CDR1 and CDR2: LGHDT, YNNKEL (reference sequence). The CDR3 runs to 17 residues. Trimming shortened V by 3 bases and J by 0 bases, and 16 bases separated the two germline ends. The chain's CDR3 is CASSQDDRRVSTDTQYF. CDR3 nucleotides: TGTGCCAGCAGCCAGGACGACAGGCGGGTCAGCACAGATACGCAGTATTTT.

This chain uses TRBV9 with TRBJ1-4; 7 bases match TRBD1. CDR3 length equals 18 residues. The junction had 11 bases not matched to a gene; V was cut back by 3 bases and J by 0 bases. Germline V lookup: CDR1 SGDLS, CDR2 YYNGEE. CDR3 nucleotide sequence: TGTGCCAGCAGCGGAGGGAGTAACAGGGGTGCAACTAATGAAAAACTGTTTTTT. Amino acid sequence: CASSGGSNRGATNEKLFF.

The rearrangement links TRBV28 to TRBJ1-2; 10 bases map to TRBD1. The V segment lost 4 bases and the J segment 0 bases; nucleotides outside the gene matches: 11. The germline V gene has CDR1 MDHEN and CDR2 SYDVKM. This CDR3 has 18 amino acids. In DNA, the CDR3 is TGTGCCAGCAGTTGGACAGGGGGAACCCAGGATTCTAACTATGGCTACACCTTC. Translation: CASSWTGGTQDSNYGYTF.

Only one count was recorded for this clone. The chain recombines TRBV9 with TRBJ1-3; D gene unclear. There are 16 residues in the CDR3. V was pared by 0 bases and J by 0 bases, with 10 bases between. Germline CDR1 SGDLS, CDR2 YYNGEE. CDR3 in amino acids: CASSVALVGSGNTIYF. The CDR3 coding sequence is TGTGCCAGCAGCGTAGCTCTAGTAGGCTCTGGAAACACCATATATTTT.

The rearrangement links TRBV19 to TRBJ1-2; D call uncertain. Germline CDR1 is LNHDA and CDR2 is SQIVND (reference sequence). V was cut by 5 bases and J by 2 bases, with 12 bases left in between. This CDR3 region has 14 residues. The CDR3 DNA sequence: TGTGCCAGTAGTCTGTCAACCCAAAACTATGGCTACACCTTC. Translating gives CASSLSTQNYGYTF.

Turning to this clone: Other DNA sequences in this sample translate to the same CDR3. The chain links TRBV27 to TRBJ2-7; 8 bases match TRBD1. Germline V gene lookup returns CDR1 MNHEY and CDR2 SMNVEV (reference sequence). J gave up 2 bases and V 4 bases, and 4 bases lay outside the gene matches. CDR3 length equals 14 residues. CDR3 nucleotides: TGTGCCAGCAGTTCACCGGGACAGGCCTACGAGCAGTACTTC. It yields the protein CASSSPGQAYEQYF.

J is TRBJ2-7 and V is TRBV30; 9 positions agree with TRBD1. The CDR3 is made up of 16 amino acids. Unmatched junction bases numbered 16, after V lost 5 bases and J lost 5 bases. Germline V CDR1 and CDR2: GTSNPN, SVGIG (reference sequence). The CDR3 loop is CAWGRTPGTGNHEQYF. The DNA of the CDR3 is TGTGCCTGGGGTCGGACCCCCGGGACAGGGAATCACGAGCAGTACTTC. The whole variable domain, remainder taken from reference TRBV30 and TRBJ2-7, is SQTIHQWPATLVQPVGSPLSLECTVEGTSNPNLYWYRQAAGRGLQLLFYSVGIGQISSEVPQNLSASRPQDRQFILSSKKLLLSDSGFYLCAWGRTPGTGNHEQYFGPGTRLTVT.

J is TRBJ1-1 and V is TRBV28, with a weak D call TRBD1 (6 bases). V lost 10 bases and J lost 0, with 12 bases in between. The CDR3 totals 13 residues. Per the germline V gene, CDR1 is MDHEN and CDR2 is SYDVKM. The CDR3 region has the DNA TGTGCCATCCTAGGGGGGATGAACACTGAAGCTTTCTTT. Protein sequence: CAILGGMNTEAFF.

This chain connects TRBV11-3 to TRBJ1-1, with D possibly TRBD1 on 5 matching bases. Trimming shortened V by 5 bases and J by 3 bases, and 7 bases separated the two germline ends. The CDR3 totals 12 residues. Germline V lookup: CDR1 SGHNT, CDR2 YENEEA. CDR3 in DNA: TGTGCCAGCAGCCTCAGGGACACTGAAGCTTTCTTT. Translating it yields CASSLRDTEAFF. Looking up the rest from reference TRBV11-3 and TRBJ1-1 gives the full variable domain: EAGVVQSPRYKIIEKKQPVAFWCNPISGHNTLYWYLQNLGQGPELLIRYENEEAVDDSQLPKDRFSAERLKGVDSTLKIQPAELGDSAVYLCASSLRDTEAFFGQGTRLTVV.

This CDR3 is CASRRQLNQPQHF. CDR3 bases: TGTGCCAGTAGAAGACAGCTCAATCAGCCCCAGCATTTT. V is TRBV19 and J is TRBJ1-5; D might be TRBD1 (5 bases). This CDR3 spans 13 amino acids. Germline V CDR1 and CDR2: LNHDA, SQIVND (reference sequence). Trimming cost V 6 bases and J 3 bases, with 9 bases left between them.

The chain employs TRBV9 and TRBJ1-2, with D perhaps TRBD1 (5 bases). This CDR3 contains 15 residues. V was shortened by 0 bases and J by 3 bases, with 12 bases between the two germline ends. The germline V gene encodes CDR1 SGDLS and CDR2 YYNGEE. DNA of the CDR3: TGTGCCAGCAGCGTAGATCCGGGGCTGTACTATGGCTACACCTTC. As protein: CASSVDPGLYYGYTF. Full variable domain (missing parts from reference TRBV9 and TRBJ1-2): DSGVTQTPKHLITATGQRVTLRCSPRSGDLSVYWYQQSLDQGLQFLIQYYNGEERAKGNILERFSAQQFPDLHSELNLSSLELGDSALYFCASSVDPGLYYGYTFGSGTRLTVV.